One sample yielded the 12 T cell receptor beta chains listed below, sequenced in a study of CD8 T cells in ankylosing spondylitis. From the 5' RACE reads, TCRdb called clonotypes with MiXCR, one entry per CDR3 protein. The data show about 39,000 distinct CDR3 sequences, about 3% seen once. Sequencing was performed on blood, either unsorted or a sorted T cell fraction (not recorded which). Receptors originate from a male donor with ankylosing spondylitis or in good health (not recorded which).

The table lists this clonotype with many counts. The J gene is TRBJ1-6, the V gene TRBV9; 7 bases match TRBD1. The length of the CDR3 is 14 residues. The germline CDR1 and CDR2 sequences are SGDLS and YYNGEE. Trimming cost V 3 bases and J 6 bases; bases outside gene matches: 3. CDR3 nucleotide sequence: TGTGCCAGCAGCGCGGGACAGACTAATTCACCCCTCCACTTT. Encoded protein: CASSAGQTNSPLHF.

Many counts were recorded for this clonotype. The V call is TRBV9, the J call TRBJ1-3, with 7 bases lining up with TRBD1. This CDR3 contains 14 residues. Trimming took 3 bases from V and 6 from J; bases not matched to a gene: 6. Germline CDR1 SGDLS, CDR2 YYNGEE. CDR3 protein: CASSAETGPNTIYF. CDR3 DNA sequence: TGTGCCAGCAGCGCTGAGACAGGGCCAAACACCATATATTTT.

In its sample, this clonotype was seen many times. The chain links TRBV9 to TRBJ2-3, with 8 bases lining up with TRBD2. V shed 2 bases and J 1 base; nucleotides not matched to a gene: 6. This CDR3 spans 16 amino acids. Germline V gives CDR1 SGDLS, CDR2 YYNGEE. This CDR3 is CASSVHSGKRTDTQYF. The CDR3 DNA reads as TGTGCCAGCAGCGTTCATAGCGGGAAGCGCACAGATACGCAGTATTTT.

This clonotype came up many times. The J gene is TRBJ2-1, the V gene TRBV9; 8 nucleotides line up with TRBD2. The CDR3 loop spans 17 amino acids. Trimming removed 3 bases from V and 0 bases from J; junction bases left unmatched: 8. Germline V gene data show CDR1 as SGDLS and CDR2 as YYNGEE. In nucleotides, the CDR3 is TGTGCCAGCAGCGCAGGGATTAGCGGGGCCTCCTACAATGAGCAGTTCTTC. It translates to CASSAGISGASYNEQFF.

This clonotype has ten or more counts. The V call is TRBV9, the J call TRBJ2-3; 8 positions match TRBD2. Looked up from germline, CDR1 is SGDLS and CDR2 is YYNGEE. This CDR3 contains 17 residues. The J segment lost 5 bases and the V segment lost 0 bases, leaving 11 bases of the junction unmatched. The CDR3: CASSVEVAGFQVDTQYF. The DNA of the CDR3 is TGTGCCAGCAGCGTAGAGGTAGCGGGGTTCCAAGTAGATACGCAGTATTTT.

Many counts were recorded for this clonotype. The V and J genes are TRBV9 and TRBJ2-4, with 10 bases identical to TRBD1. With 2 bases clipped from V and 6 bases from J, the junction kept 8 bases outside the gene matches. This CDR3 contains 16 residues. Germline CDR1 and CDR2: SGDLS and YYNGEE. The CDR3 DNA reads TGTGCCAGCAGCGTCGGGACAGGGGCACTGGGAAACATTCAGTACTTC. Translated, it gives CASSVGTGALGNIQYF.

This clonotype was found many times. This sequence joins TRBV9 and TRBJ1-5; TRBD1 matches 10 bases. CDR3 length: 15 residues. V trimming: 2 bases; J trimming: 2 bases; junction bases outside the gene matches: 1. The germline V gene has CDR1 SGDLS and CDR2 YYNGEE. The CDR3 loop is CASSVGQGGNQPQHF. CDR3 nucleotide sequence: TGTGCCAGCAGCGTCGGACAGGGGGGCAATCAGCCCCAGCATTTT.

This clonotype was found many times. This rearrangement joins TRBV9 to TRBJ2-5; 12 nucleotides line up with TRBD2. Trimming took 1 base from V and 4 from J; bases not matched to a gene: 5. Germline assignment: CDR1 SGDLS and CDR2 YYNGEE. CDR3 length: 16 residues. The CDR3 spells CASSVSGLAGSETQYF. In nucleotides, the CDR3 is TGTGCCAGCAGCGTAAGCGGACTAGCGGGATCAGAGACCCAGTACTTC.

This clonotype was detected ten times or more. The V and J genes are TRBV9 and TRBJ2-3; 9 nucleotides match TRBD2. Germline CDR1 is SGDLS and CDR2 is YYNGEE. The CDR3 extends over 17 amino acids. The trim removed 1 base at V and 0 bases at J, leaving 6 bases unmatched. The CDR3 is CASSVLGGGGSTDTQYF. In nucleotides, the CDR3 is TGTGCCAGCAGCGTATTAGGCGGGGGGGGAAGCACAGATACGCAGTATTTT.

Here the CDR3 DNA reads TGTGCCAGCAGCAAGGGACAGGAGATAGTTTCACCCCTCCACTTT. This gives the protein CASSKGQEIVSPLHF. V and J are TRBV21-1 and TRBJ1-6; the DNA was not compared with TRBD1, the D call given in the table. TRBV21-1 is termed a pseudogene. CDR3 size: 15 residues.

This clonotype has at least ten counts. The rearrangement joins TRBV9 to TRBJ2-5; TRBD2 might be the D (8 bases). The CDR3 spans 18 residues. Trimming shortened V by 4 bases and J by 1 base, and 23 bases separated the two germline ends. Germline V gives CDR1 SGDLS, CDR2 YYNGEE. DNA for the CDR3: TGTGCCAGCAGCCAGGGGGGAGGCGGGGGGCCCCCCCAAGAGACCCAGTACTTC. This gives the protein CASSQGGGGGPPQETQYF.

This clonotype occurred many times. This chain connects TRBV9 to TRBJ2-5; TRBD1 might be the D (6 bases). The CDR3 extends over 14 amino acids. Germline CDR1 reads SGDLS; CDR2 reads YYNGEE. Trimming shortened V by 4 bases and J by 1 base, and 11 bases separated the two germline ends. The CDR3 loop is CASSQGGVQETQYF. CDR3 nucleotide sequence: TGTGCCAGCAGCCAAGGGGGAGTCCAAGAGACCCAGTACTTC.